Below are 7 T cell receptor beta chains sequenced from a single sample in a study of fetal regulatory T cell absence and autoimmunity. Sequenced by immunoSEQ multiplex PCR; TCRdb stores in-frame clones only, minus some. This sample carries some 87,000 clones, roughly 78% of them seen once, and the ten largest clones take roughly 2%. Specimen: pancreas tissue. Receptors originate from a male donor with IPEX syndrome.

This clone showed up just a few times. This sequence joins TRBV10-3 and TRBJ2-1; D remains unclear. Germline assignment: CDR1 ENHRY and CDR2 SYGVKD. The length of the CDR3 is 13 residues. V shed 2 bases and J shed 7 bases, with 9 bases lying between them. Here the CDR3 DNA reads TGTGCCATCAGTGAGAACCCATGGAATGAGCAGTTCTTC. This encodes CAISENPWNEQFF.

This chain joins TRBV6-5 and TRBJ2-1; D is unresolved. The CDR3 runs 9 residues. Germline CDR1 reads MNHEY; CDR2 reads SVGAGI. Trimming removed 8 bases from V and 9 bases from J, with 5 bases in between. This CDR3 reads CASGFEQFF. CDR3 DNA: TGTGCCAGCGGCTTTGAGCAGTTCTTC.

The chain links TRBV6-5 to TRBJ2-1; tentative D call: TRBD1 (5 bases). Between the trimmed V and J ends, which lost 4 bases and 4 bases, there was a span of 8 bases. Germline V gene lookup returns CDR1 MNHEY and CDR2 SVGAGI. The CDR3 is 13 residues long. CDR3 protein: CASSFSGYNEQFF. The CDR3 DNA reads as TGTGCCAGCAGTTTCTCAGGGTACAATGAGCAGTTCTTC.

In its sample, this clone was seen a few times. The chain couples TRBV5-1 to TRBJ2-7, with TRBD2 identical over 10 bases. Germline lookup yields CDR1 SGHRS and CDR2 YFSETQ. The CDR3 consists of 14 residues. J lost 2 bases, V lost 1 base, and 0 bases had no gene match. This chain's CDR3 is CASSLTSGAYEQYF. Written as DNA, the CDR3 is TGCGCCAGCAGCTTGACTAGCGGGGCCTACGAGCAGTACTTC.

This clone was counted between two and nine times. The chain employs TRBV5-4 and TRBJ2-7; possibly TRBD2 for D (6 bases). Germline values: CDR1 SGHNT, CDR2 YYREEE (reference sequence). The CDR3 contains 14 residues. V shed 2 bases and J shed 5 bases, with 14 bases lying between them. CDR3 in amino acids: CASSFAGTYDEQYF. Written as DNA, the CDR3 is TGTGCCAGCAGCTTCGCCGGGACTTATGACGAGCAGTACTTC.

The rearrangement links TRBV5-1 to TRBJ1-5; D is perhaps TRBD1 (5 bases). The CDR3 extends over 15 amino acids. The V gene's germline CDR1 is SGHRS and CDR2 YFSETQ. V lost 5 bases to trimming and J lost 9 bases, with 21 bases between them. The CDR3 DNA follows: TGCGCCAGCAGAGCGGGACGGGGCCTAAGGACGCCCCAGCATTTT. This codes for CASRAGRGLRTPQHF.

The rearrangement joins TRBV7-2 to TRBJ1-6; D unclear. The V end lost 5 bases, the J end lost 7 bases, and 12 bases lay between the germline ends. This CDR3 is built from 14 residues. Per the germline V gene, CDR1 is SGHTA and CDR2 is FQGNSA. The CDR3 coding sequence is TGTGCCAGCAGCCCCAGGATCCGCAATTCACCCCTCCACTTT. It codes for CASSPRIRNSPLHF.